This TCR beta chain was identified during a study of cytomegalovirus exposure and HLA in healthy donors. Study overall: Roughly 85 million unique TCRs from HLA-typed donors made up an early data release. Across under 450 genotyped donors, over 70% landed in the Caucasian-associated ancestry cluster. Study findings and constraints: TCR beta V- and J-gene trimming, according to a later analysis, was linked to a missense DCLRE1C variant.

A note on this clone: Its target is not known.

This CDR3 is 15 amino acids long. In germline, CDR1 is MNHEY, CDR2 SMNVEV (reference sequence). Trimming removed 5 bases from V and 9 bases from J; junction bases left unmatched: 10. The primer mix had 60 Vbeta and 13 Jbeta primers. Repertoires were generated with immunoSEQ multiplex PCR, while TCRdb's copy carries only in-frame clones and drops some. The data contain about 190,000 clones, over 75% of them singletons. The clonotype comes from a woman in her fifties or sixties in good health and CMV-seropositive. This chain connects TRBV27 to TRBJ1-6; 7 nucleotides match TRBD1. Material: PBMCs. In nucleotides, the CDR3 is TGTGCCAGCAGTCCAAAGACAGGGCTTCTTTCACCCCTCCACTTT. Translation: CASSPKTGLLSPLHF.